The entry below describes one T cell receptor (beta chain). The data derive from a study of cytomegalovirus exposure and HLA in healthy donors. Use of 60 Vbeta and 13 Jbeta primers characterized the PCR. Clones were read by immunoSEQ multiplex PCR, and TCRdb kept only the in-frame ones, dropping some. The sample lists tens of thousands of clones, approximately 73% occurring once. V trimming: 8 bases; J trimming: 2 bases; junction bases outside the gene matches: 6. The germline V gene has CDR1 SGHRS and CDR2 YFSETQ. This CDR3 is 14 amino acids long. The specimen sequenced was PBMCs. V and J are TRBV5-1 and TRBJ2-2, with TRBD1 matching 7 bases. The sequence was collected from a man aged 50-59 years in good health and CMV-seronegative. The CDR3 nucleotides read TGCGCCAGTTACAGGGGACCCAACACCGGGGAGCTGTTTTTT. Its protein product is CASYRGPNTGELFF.